These T cell receptor beta chains were read from a single sample in a study of shared clonotypes between healthy human individuals. Measured with immunoSEQ multiplex PCR; TCRdb has only the in-frame clones, and not every one. The sample gives over 850,000 clones, around 78% of which show up once; under 0.65% is in the top ten. The sequenced sample consisted of memory CD4+ T cells from PBMCs. The source is a man in his late teens or twenties in good health. Some clones in this sample may be carry-over from other donors' samples. CDR3s include the opening cysteine and the closing phenylalanine or tryptophan.

v_call cdr3_aa
TRBV9 CASSVARSGELFF
TRBV11-2 CASSLQLVGSAYGYTF
TRBV19 CATNGGTGGLNEQFF
TRBV10-1 CASSESGRGETQYF
TRBV30 CAWGQNNQPQHF
TRBV7-2 CASSLAQGENTEAFF
TRBV6-6 CASRRTVTGELFF
TRBV7-3 CASSLIPVAEAFF
TRBV19 CASSKTGAQGRYEQYF
TRBV18 CASHLGTGNNEQFF
TRBV2 CASRTGQGVRGYNEQFF
TRBV27 CASSQGNRGIWNQPQHF
TRBV6-5 CASSYRGNQPQHF
TRBV18 CASSRTQGATDTQYF
TRBV4-1 CAIEGHNEKLFF
TRBV18 CASALTGIQETQYF
TRBV10-1 CASSELEGQGIRGANVLTF
TRBV29-1 CSVTGTTKDNEQFF
TRBV4-2 CASSPGLAAYNEQFF
TRBV19 CASSLGIWAVDSNQPQHF
TRBV19 CASSPRDRGKSGYTF
TRBV7-9 CASSSVGNTIYF
TRBV6-1 CASSMDRVAGNTIYF
TRBV28 CASSLEVAYTEAFF
TRBV27 CASSNPDRGIGYTF
TRBV2 CASSGRTGYQPQHF
TRBV7-3 CASSEDRFETQYF
TRBV6-1 CASRISGGRETQYF
TRBV30 CAWSVWASGRQSYEQYF
TRBV5-1 CASSLMASGDIQAQYF
TRBV5-1 CASSLLGREYSYNEQFF
TRBV7-9 CASTRTGGNYGYTF
TRBV27 CASSLTVSPGNTIYF
TRBV28 CASSLVLGEQYF
TRBV21-1 CASSEGRYEQYF
TRBV28 CASSLGAGPNQPQHF
TRBV7-8 CASSLPSSSNYGYTF
TRBV12-5 CASALGLAVNNEQFF
TRBV4-1 CASSQDQRGHRKEQFF
TRBV7-3 CASSLQLGQGGSTDTQYF
TRBV5-1 CASSPTMDTQYF
TRBV2 CASNVRYNEQFF
TRBV28 CASTPFSAREYEQYF
TRBV7-3 CASSPTGGAGEKLFF
TRBV18 CASSPPGGALNYGYTF